Below, 13 T cell receptor beta chains from the same sample are listed, as sequenced in a study of blood T cells in healthy people across ages. The second PCR ran roughly 7 to 12 cycles with a sample-barcoded 5' primer and J-beta primers. TCRdb called the 5' RACE reads again in MiXCR, with one record for every CDR3 protein. This sample has 720,000 or so distinct CDR3 sequences, with roughly 43% found just once. The source material was blood. Receptor source: a man at least 80 years old in good health.

J is TRBJ2-1 and V is TRBV7-8; D may correspond to TRBD1 or TRBD2 (5 bases each). This CDR3 is built from 15 residues. The ends were cut back, 5 bases at V and 10 bases at J, with 21 bases in the middle. Germline CDR1 reads SGHVS; CDR2 reads FQNEAQ. The CDR3 protein is CASSMGPISMKEQFF. CDR3 sequence (DNA): TGTGCCAGCAGCATGGGACCGATCTCTATGAAGGAGCAGTTCTTC.

The rearrangement joins TRBV6-2 or TRBV6-3 to TRBJ2-1; 16 nucleotides align to TRBD2. Unmatched junction bases numbered 5, after V lost 4 bases and J lost 8 bases. Germline CDR1 reads MNHEY; CDR2 reads SVGEGT. CDR3 length: 16 residues. CDR3 in DNA: TGTGCCAGCAGTTGGGGACTAGCGGGGGGGAGAGATGAGCAGTTCTTC. Translation gives CASSWGLAGGRDEQFF.

About this clonotype: At one of its ends the junction is not consistent with the germline gene, which may arise from a read error. The chain joins TRBV6-2 or TRBV6-3 to TRBJ2-7; perhaps TRBD2 as D (5 bases). The germline CDR1 and CDR2 sequences are MNHEY and SVGEGT. The CDR3 length is 13 residues. The CDR3: CASIYSSRGEQYF. The CDR3 DNA reads TGTGCCAGCATTTACTCGAGTCGGGGTGAGCAGTACTTC.

The V gene is TRBV6-2 or TRBV6-3, the J gene TRBJ2-4; D is unresolved. Germline assignment: CDR1 MNHEY and CDR2 SVGEGT. V lost 7 bases and J lost 0, with 7 bases in between. The CDR3 runs to 13 residues. The CDR3 spells CASKDPAKNIQYF. Written as DNA, the CDR3 is TGTGCCAGCAAAGATCCAGCCAAAAACATTCAGTACTTC.

The V and J genes are TRBV4-3 and TRBJ2-3, with a tentative D call TRBD2 (5 bases). Trimming left V 3 bases short and J 1 base short, with 17 bases between. This CDR3 comprises 17 residues. CDR1 and CDR2 from the germline V gene are LGHNA and YSLEER. CDR3 bases: TGCGCCAGCAGCCATCCCCCGCGGGCCTGGGGCACAGATACGCAGTATTTT. This sequence encodes CASSHPPRAWGTDTQYF.

The gene calls are TRBV12-3 or TRBV12-4 and TRBJ1-2; 7 bases map to TRBD1. V lost 5 bases, J lost 4 bases, and 13 bases stayed unmatched. CDR3 length equals 16 residues. CDR3 nucleotides: TGTGCCAGCAGTCGACAGGGAGCGTCGTCGCTCTATGGCTACACCTTC. Residues: CASSRQGASSLYGYTF.

The CDR3 DNA reads TGTGCCAGCAGACCGCGAAAGGGACTAGCGGGAGGAGGTACGCAGTATTTT. Its protein is CASRPRKGLAGGGTQYF. The chain joins TRBV3-1 to TRBJ2-3, with 15 bases aligning to TRBD2. Germline-derived CDR1 and CDR2 are LGHDT and YNNKEL (reference sequence). J was trimmed by 8 bases and V by 6 bases; bases with no gene match: 12. The length of the CDR3 is 17 residues.

V is TRBV2 and J is TRBJ2-7, with 9 bases fitting TRBD1. This CDR3 has 15 amino acids. V lost 6 bases, J lost 2 bases, and 8 bases stayed unmatched. Germline V gene data show CDR1 as SNHLY and CDR2 as FYNNEI. CDR3 in amino acids: CASSADRGITYEQYF. The CDR3 DNA sequence: TGTGCCAGCAGCGCGGACAGGGGAATTACCTACGAGCAGTACTTC.

The V and J genes are TRBV5-6 and TRBJ2-3, with D perhaps assigned TRBD1 or TRBD2 (6 bases each). Trimming removed 2 bases from V and 3 bases from J, with 13 bases in between. The CDR3 extends over 15 amino acids. CDR1 and CDR2 from the germline V gene are SGHDT and YYEEEE. CDR3 loop: CASSLTEGGTDTQYF. CDR3 nucleotides: TGTGCCAGCAGCTTAACGGAGGGGGGAACAGATACGCAGTATTTT.

The rearrangement uses TRBV29-1 and TRBJ1-2; a weak D match, TRBD1 (6 bases). Germline V gives CDR1 SQVTM, CDR2 ANQGSEA. CDR3 length: 15 residues. Trimming removed 1 base at V and 2 bases at J, with 14 bases between. The CDR3 nucleotides read TGCAGCGTTGAAGGGCTTGGCAGGGGAAACTATGGCTACACCTTC. Protein product: CSVEGLGRGNYGYTF.

This clonotype was seen at least ten times. The rearrangement joins TRBV20-1 to TRBJ2-5; D ambiguous. The CDR3 is 13 residues long. Trimming removed 5 bases from V and 9 bases from J, with 19 bases in between. Germline CDR1 and CDR2: DFQATT and SNEGSKA (reference sequence). The CDR3 loop reads CSAPPPGQPPQYF. The CDR3 nucleotides are TGCAGTGCTCCTCCGCCGGGCCAGCCGCCCCAGTACTTC.

The chain has TRBV20-1 and TRBJ2-1; perhaps TRBD1 as D (6 bases). Trimming removed 6 bases from V and 6 bases from J, with 18 bases in between. There are 14 residues in the CDR3. Germline lookup yields CDR1 DFQATT and CDR2 SNEGSKA (reference sequence). In DNA form, the CDR3 reads TGCAGTGCCCGGACAGAAAGGATATTCAATGAGCAGTTCTTC. Translating it yields CSARTERIFNEQFF.

This clonotype was observed a few times. The rearrangement links TRBV20-1 to TRBJ2-7, with 12 bases fitting TRBD2. From germline, CDR1 is DFQATT and CDR2 SNEGSKA (reference sequence). This CDR3 is built from 17 residues. V lost 1 base and J lost 7; bases outside the gene matches: 14. The CDR3 nucleotides read TGCAGTGCTAGAGGGCCGACTAGCGGGAGTATGGTGGAAGAGCAGTACTTC. Translated, it gives CSARGPTSGSMVEEQYF.